The 29 T cell receptor beta chains presented below share a single source sample, sequenced in a study of cytomegalovirus exposure and HLA in healthy donors (dated by TCRdb to 2016 to 2017). The method was the immunoSEQ multiplex PCR assay. For the multiplex PCR, a mixture combining 60 forward primers for TCR Vbeta segments and 13 reverse primers for TCR Jbeta segments was used. TCRdb holds this immuneACCESS table with in-frame rearrangements only. Some clones are missing; in checked studies, unresolved V genes explain under half, and the rest has no known cause. The sample includes roughly 96,000 clones, with approximately 75% observed a single time. The ten top clones hold approximately 3% of the sample. The specimen was PBMCs. The origin of the receptors is a female donor in good health and CMV-seropositive.

The chain carries TRBV7-8 and TRBJ1-2; no clear D. The V gene's germline CDR1 is SGHVS and CDR2 FQNEAQ. V was trimmed by 0 bases and J by 9 bases, leaving 14 bases between them. The CDR3 spans 14 residues. The CDR3 sequence is CASSLALTPGRYTF. Here the CDR3 DNA reads TGTGCCAGCAGCTTAGCGCTAACCCCCGGTCGCTACACCTTC.

The genes are TRBV11-2 and TRBJ2-1, with 7 bases aligning to TRBD2. CDR1 and CDR2 (germline): SGHAT, FQNNGV. V was pared by 5 bases and J by 8 bases, with 6 bases of the junction left unmatched. This CDR3 is 13 amino acids long. The CDR3 loop reads CASSARLADEQFF. The CDR3 DNA is TGTGCCAGCAGCGCGAGACTAGCTGATGAGCAGTTCTTC. The full variable domain, rest sourced from reference TRBV11-2 and TRBJ2-1, is EAGVAQSPRYKIIEKRQSVAFWCNPISGHATLYWYQQILGQGPKLLIQFQNNGVVDDSQLPKDRFSAERLKGVDSTLKIQPAKLEDSAVYLCASSARLADEQFFGPGTRLTVL.

This chain uses TRBV30 with TRBJ1-1, with TRBD1 as a possible D gene (6 bases). The CDR3 has 15 residues. Trimming removed 1 base at V and 0 bases at J, with 12 bases between. Germline values: CDR1 GTSNPN, CDR2 SVGIG (reference sequence). CDR3 sequence: CAWSGGQRLNTEAFF. CDR3 nucleotides: TGTGCCTGGAGTGGGGGGCAGCGATTGAACACTGAAGCTTTCTTT.

This chain connects TRBV10-3 to TRBJ2-3; 7 nucleotides agree with TRBD2. V was pared by 8 bases and J by 6 bases, with 8 bases of the junction left unmatched. This CDR3 spans 13 amino acids. Per the germline V gene, CDR1 is ENHRY and CDR2 is SYGVKD. The DNA for the CDR3 is TGTGCCATCGGGGGGGAGGGAGCCGATACGCAGTATTTT. Its protein product is CAIGGEGADTQYF.

In this sample, this clone turned up once. The genes are TRBV20-1 and TRBJ2-5; TRBD2 aligns across 8 bases. The CDR3 totals 11 residues. Germline lookup yields CDR1 DFQATT and CDR2 SNEGSKA (reference sequence). V shed 6 bases and J 7 bases; nucleotides not matched to a gene: 4. The CDR3 DNA reads as TGCAGTGCCGGGGGGGCGGGGACCCAGTACTTC. It specifies CSAGGAGTQYF.

The V gene is TRBV5-8, the J gene TRBJ2-5; D is possibly TRBD1 (5 bases). The J call may not be correct, given that the DNA end is closer to TRBJ2-7. The CDR3 contains 13 residues. CDR1 and CDR2 from the germline V gene are SGHTS and YDEGEE. This CDR3 reads CASSLAGRNEQYF. For the CDR3, the DNA is TGTGCCAGCAGCTTGGCAGGGCGGAACGAGCAGTACTTC.

The chain couples TRBV6-5 to TRBJ1-2; 7 bases are shared with TRBD1. The CDR3 spans 14 residues. Germline V gene sequence: CDR1 MNHEY, CDR2 SVGAGI. With 2 bases clipped from V and 6 bases from J, the junction kept 6 bases outside the gene matches. CDR3 residues: CASSYGQGGDGYTF. The CDR3 DNA reads TGTGCCAGCAGTTACGGCCAGGGGGGAGATGGCTACACCTTC.

The chain is built from TRBV27 and TRBJ1-1; 9 positions match TRBD1. This CDR3 is built from 14 residues. The V gene's germline CDR1 is MNHEY and CDR2 SMNVEV (reference sequence). The J segment lost 7 bases and the V segment lost 8 bases, leaving 11 bases of the junction unmatched. CDR3 protein: CASRRDRAGNEAFF. CDR3 sequence (DNA): TGTGCCAGCCGACGGGACAGGGCCGGCAATGAAGCTTTCTTT.

Here the CDR3 reads CASSPRQGRGQPQHF. The CDR3 bases are TGTGCCAGCTCACCACGACAGGGAAGGGGTCAGCCCCAGCATTTT. The V call is TRBV18, the J call TRBJ1-5, with 7 bases matching TRBD1. V trimming: 1 base; J trimming: 6 bases; junction bases outside the gene matches: 6. CDR3 size: 15 residues. Germline values: CDR1 KGHSH, CDR2 LQKENI.

In the case of this clone: One end of the junction varies from germline; a read error may be responsible. The DNA for the CDR3 is TGCGCCAGCAGTGAGACTAGCCACACCAGGGAGCTGTTTTTT. Its translation is CASSETSHTRELFF. The gene calls are TRBV10-2 and TRBJ2-2; possible D gene TRBD2, 6 bases. This CDR3 region has 14 residues. Germline loops: CDR1 WSHSY, CDR2 SAAADI.

This chain uses TRBV6-1 with TRBJ1-1, with 9 bases identical to TRBD1. Germline CDR1 and CDR2: MNHNS and SASEGT. Trimming took 5 bases from V and 5 from J; bases not matched to a gene: 9. The CDR3 has 15 residues. CDR3 bases: TGTGCCAGCAGTCTAAAGACAGGGGGAGGAACTGAAGCTTTCTTT. It codes for CASSLKTGGGTEAFF.

This chain connects TRBV28 to TRBJ2-3; 9 bases line up with TRBD1. CDR1 and CDR2 (germline): MDHEN, SYDVKM. The CDR3 consists of 15 residues. Unmatched junction bases numbered 6, after V lost 6 bases and J lost 2 bases. The CDR3 spells CASRPGTGNTDTQYF. In DNA, the CDR3 is TGTGCCAGCAGGCCCGGGACAGGGAACACAGATACGCAGTATTTT.

The rearrangement links TRBV5-6 to TRBJ1-5; D is unclear. The CDR3 length is 14 residues. V shed 4 bases and J shed 3 bases, with 11 bases lying between them. Germline CDR1 reads SGHDT; CDR2 reads YYEEEE. The CDR3 DNA reads as TGTGCCAGCAGCCTTAGGCGGATCAATCAGCCCCAGCATTTT. As protein: CASSLRRINQPQHF. The full variable domain, in which reference TRBV5-6 and TRBJ1-5 provide the parts outside the CDR3, is DAGVTQSPTHLIKTRGQQVTLRCSPKSGHDTVSWYQQALGQGPQFIFQYYEEEERQRGNFPDRFSGHQFPNYSSELNVNALLLGDSALYLCASSLRRINQPQHFGDGTRLSIL.

This clone occurred once. CDR3 sequence reads: CASSAGLAEETQYF. The CDR3, as DNA: TGTGCCAGCAGCGCCGGACTAGCGGAAGAGACCCAGTACTTC. This chain uses TRBV9 with TRBJ2-5, with 10 bases that match TRBD2. Germline assignment: CDR1 SGDLS and CDR2 YYNGEE. CDR3 length equals 14 residues. With V trimmed by 3 bases and J by 3 bases, 2 bases remained unmatched.

This clone has only a few counts. This rearrangement joins TRBV6-5 to TRBJ2-7, with D tentatively TRBD1 (5 bases). Trimming removed 0 bases from V and 3 bases from J, with 12 bases in between. Looked up from germline, CDR1 is MNHEY and CDR2 is SVGAGI. The CDR3 is made up of 15 amino acids. The CDR3 DNA sequence: TGTGCCAGCAGTTACTCGACCCGACAGCACTACGAGCAGTACTTC. Its translation is CASSYSTRQHYEQYF.

The chain recombines TRBV6-6 with TRBJ2-7; 11 positions agree with TRBD2. The germline V gene has CDR1 MNHNY and CDR2 SVGAGI (reference sequence). With 7 bases clipped from V and 4 bases from J, the junction kept 12 bases outside the gene matches. This CDR3 is built from 16 residues. CDR3: CASTLSSLAGGYEQYF. As DNA, the CDR3 is TGTGCCAGCACCTTGAGCTCGCTAGCGGGAGGTTACGAGCAGTACTTC.

This clone occurred a few times. V is TRBV2 and J is TRBJ1-4; no clear D gene. The CDR3 consists of 15 residues. The V and J ends lost 2 bases and 4 bases respectively, with 11 bases between them. Germline V lookup: CDR1 SNHLY, CDR2 FYNNEI. In DNA, the CDR3 is TGTGCCAGCAGTGAAAGCCGGGCGGGTAATGAAAAACTGTTTTTT. Its translation is CASSESRAGNEKLFF. The full variable domain, rest sourced from reference TRBV2 and TRBJ1-4, is EPEVTQTPSHQVTQMGQEVILRCVPISNHLYFYWYRQILGQKVEFLVSFYNNEISEKSEIFDDQFSVERPDGSNFTLKIRSTKLEDSAMYFCASSESRAGNEKLFFGSGTQLSVL.

The chain employs TRBV7-8 and TRBJ2-7; 12 positions agree with TRBD2. The CDR3 runs to 15 residues. Germline loops: CDR1 SGHVS, CDR2 FQNEAQ. After removal of 4 bases from V and 2 bases from J, the junction contained 3 bases not matched to a gene. The CDR3 nucleotides read TGTGCCAGCAGCTCGGGGACTAGCGGGCCCTACGAGCAGTACGTC. As protein: CASSSGTSGPYEQYV.

This rearrangement joins TRBV19 to TRBJ1-1; the D gene is possibly TRBD1 (6 bases). CDR1 LNHDA and CDR2 SQIVND come from the germline V gene (reference sequence). With 6 bases removed from V and 0 bases from J, the gap between germline ends came to 11 bases. The CDR3 is made up of 14 amino acids. CDR3 in DNA: TGTGCCAGTAGAACAGGGAACATGAACACTGAAGCTTTCTTT. This gives the protein CASRTGNMNTEAFF.

The chain is built from TRBV4-1 and TRBJ2-3; TRBD1 is a possible D gene (6 bases). Trimming pared 0 bases from V and 4 bases from J, leaving 8 bases between. Germline V gene data show CDR1 as MGHRA and CDR2 as YSYEKL. The CDR3 loop spans 14 amino acids. The CDR3 DNA sequence: TGCGCCAGCAGCCAAGAGGGGGCAGCAGATACGCAGTATTTT. Protein sequence: CASSQEGAADTQYF.

The chain is built from TRBV6-9 and TRBJ2-6, with 9 bases aligning to TRBD2. The CDR3 spans 20 residues. Germline CDR1 reads MNHGY; CDR2 reads SVAAGI. With V trimmed by 0 bases and J by 0 bases, 9 bases remained unmatched. CDR3 in DNA: TGTGCCAGCAGTTATTCCGCTAGGGCGGGAGGGCTCTCTGGGGCCAACGTCCTGACTTTC. Its translation: CASSYSARAGGLSGANVLTF.

This chain links TRBV6-5 with TRBJ2-7, with unresolved D. CDR1 and CDR2 (germline): MNHEY, SVGAGI. The CDR3 covers 13 residues. V lost 0 bases, J lost 2 bases, and 5 bases lay in between. The CDR3 DNA is TGTGCCAGCAGTTACTCACAGACCTACGAGCAGTACTTC. Protein: CASSYSQTYEQYF.

The chain recombines TRBV10-3 with TRBJ1-5, with no clear D. Germline lookup yields CDR1 ENHRY and CDR2 SYGVKD. This CDR3 comprises 14 residues. Trimming removed 10 bases at V and 2 bases at J, with 15 bases between. The CDR3 is CATHGSGGNQPQHF. The CDR3 region has the DNA TGTGCCACGCACGGGTCCGGCGGCAATCAGCCCCAGCATTTT.

The V and J genes are TRBV28 and TRBJ1-1, with unresolved D. Germline values: CDR1 MDHEN, CDR2 SYDVKM. CDR3 length: 15 amino acids. Trimming took 3 bases from V and 0 from J, leaving 11 bases between them. The CDR3 is CASSFVNRLNTEAFF. CDR3 in DNA: TGTGCCAGCAGTTTTGTGAACAGATTGAACACTGAAGCTTTCTTT.

The chain has TRBV6-5 and TRBJ2-1; TRBD1 might be the D (6 bases). Germline CDR1 and CDR2: MNHEY and SVGAGI. The CDR3 loop spans 15 amino acids. V lost 6 bases, J lost 2 bases, and 14 bases lay in between. In DNA form, the CDR3 reads TGTGCCAGCAGCCGCGGACAGTACGCCTACAATGAGCAGTTCTTC. It translates to CASSRGQYAYNEQFF.

The chain carries TRBV7-2 and TRBJ1-2; D is undetermined. The CDR3 sequence is 13 residues long. Germline V lookup: CDR1 SGHTA, CDR2 FQGNSA. V dropped 3 bases and J dropped 0 bases, with 5 bases sitting between them. The CDR3 is CASSFGANYGYTF. DNA for the CDR3: TGTGCCAGCAGCTTCGGTGCTAACTATGGCTACACCTTC.

CDR3 coding DNA: TGCGCCAGCAGCTTGATCGTCGGTAATGAGCAGTTCTTC. It is translated as CASSLIVGNEQFF. The V call is TRBV5-1, the J call TRBJ2-1; D gene ambiguous. Between the trimmed V and J ends, which lost 1 base and 7 bases, there was a span of 9 bases. Germline assignment: CDR1 SGHRS and CDR2 YFSETQ. The CDR3 is 13 residues long.

The sample holds a few counts of this clone. V gene TRBV4-1 combines with J gene TRBJ2-5; 7 positions match TRBD1. With 5 bases clipped from V and 3 bases from J, the junction kept 6 bases outside the gene matches. CDR1 is MGHRA and CDR2 is YSYEKL in the germline V gene. CDR3 length equals 14 residues. CDR3 DNA sequence: TGCGCCAGCAGCTTGGGACAGTCCGAAGAGACCCAGTACTTC. Its translation is CASSLGQSEETQYF.

The CDR3 is CASLPGQGTEAFF. The CDR3 coding sequence is TGTGCCTCGCTTCCGGGACAGGGAACTGAAGCTTTCTTT. V gene TRBV10-3 combines with J gene TRBJ1-1; TRBD1 agrees at 9 bases. The CDR3 runs 13 residues. The V segment lost 11 bases and the J segment 5 bases; nucleotides outside the gene matches: 9. Germline assignment: CDR1 ENHRY and CDR2 SYGVKD.